In its sample, the clone carrying this TCR beta chain was seen a few times. Its antigen is unidentified. These data belong to a study of cytomegalovirus exposure and HLA in healthy donors. Broader study findings: For TCR beta chains, V- and J-gene trimming was later linked to a missense DCLRE1C variant.

Both 60 Vbeta primers and 13 Jbeta primers went into the PCR. Assay used: immunoSEQ multiplex PCR; TCRdb lists only in-frame clones, some missing. The data show some 180,000 clones, 70% to 90% seen once. Trimming at V came to 3 bases and at J to 12 bases, leaving 14 bases not matched to a gene. The CDR3 runs to 14 residues. Germline loops: CDR1 MNHEY, CDR2 SMNVEV (reference sequence). This clonotype was obtained from a woman in her fifties or sixties in good health and CMV-seronegative. The genes are TRBV27 and TRBJ2-7; 7 nucleotides line up with TRBD1. Sequencing used PBMCs. CDR3: CASSFYPTGESLYF. For the CDR3, the DNA is TGTGCCAGCAGTTTTTACCCTACAGGGGAAAGTCTGTACTTC.